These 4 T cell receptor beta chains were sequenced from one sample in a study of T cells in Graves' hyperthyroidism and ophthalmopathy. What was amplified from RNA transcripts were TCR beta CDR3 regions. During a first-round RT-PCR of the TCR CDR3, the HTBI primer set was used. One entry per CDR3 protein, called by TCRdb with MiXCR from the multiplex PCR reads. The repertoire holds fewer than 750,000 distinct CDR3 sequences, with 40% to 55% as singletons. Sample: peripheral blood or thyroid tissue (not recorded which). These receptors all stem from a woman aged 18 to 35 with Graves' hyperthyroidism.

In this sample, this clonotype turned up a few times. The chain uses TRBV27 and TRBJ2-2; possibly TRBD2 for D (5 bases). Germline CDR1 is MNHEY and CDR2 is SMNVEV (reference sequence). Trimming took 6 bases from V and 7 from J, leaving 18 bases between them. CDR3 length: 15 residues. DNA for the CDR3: TGTGCCAGCAGCCTCGGGGTAGCTAGGGACGGGGAGCTGTTTTTT. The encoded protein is CASSLGVARDGELFF.

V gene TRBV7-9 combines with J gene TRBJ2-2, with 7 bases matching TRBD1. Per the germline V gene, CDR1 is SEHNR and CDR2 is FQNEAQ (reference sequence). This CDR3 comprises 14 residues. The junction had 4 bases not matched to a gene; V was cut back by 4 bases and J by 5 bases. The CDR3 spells CASSWTGPTGELFF. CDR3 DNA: TGTGCCAGCAGCTGGACAGGACCTACCGGGGAGCTGTTTTTT.

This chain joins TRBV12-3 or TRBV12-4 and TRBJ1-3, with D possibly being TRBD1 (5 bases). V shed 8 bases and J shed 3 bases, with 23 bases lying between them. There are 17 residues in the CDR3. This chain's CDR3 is CASSPPSRGSSGNTIYF. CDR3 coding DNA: TGTGCCAGCTCACCACCGTCTAGGGGATCTAGTGGAAACACCATATATTTT.

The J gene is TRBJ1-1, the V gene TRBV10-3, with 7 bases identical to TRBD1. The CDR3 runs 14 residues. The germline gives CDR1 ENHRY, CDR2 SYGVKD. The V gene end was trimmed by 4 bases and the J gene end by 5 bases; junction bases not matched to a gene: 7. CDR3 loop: CAISARQGGTEAFF. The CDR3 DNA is TGTGCCATCAGTGCTCGACAGGGAGGGACTGAAGCTTTCTTT.